This T cell receptor beta chain was retrieved from a study of beta chain features in type 1 diabetes. Overall study findings and caveats: Among type 1 diabetes patients, VDJ junctions had fewer insertions and more deletions.

The CDR3 is 12 residues long. The germline V gene encodes CDR1 SGHVT and CDR2 SQSDAQ. V was cut by 4 bases and J by 9 bases, with 10 bases left in between. TCRB transcripts that were expressed got sequenced, as all of the isolated RNA had been reverse transcribed. Sequencing was performed with immunoSEQ multiplex PCR; in TCRdb, only in-frame clones are kept and a portion is missing. The repertoire holds 330,000 or so clones, around 15% seen once, with approximately 6.7% in the top ten. This clone was seen a handful of times. Its antigen is still unknown. This sequence was found in a man between 25 and 39 years old in good health. Sample: central memory CD4+ T cells from blood. The rearrangement links TRBV7-4 to TRBJ2-1; D gene ambiguous. The CDR3 reads CASSSILGEQFF. The CDR3 coding sequence is TGTGCCAGCAGCTCCATCCTGGGTGAGCAGTTCTTC.